Presented here are 2 T cell receptor beta chains from one specimen sequenced in a study of T cells after yellow fever vaccination. TCRdb reprocessed the 5' RACE reads via MiXCR and lists one record per CDR3 protein. This sample has hundreds of thousands of distinct CDR3 sequences, with about 13% found just once. The sequencing used PBMCs, collected on the day of the yellow fever booster vaccination. The receptor set was obtained from a man aged 25-40 years who received the YFV17D yellow fever vaccine.

In this sample, this clonotype turned up many times. The chain couples TRBV7-2 to TRBJ2-7; TRBD2 matches at 10 bases. With V trimmed by 4 bases and J by 3 bases, 3 bases remained unmatched. Per germline, CDR1 SGHTA and CDR2 FQGNSA. The CDR3 has 14 residues. The CDR3 protein is CASSWTSGNYEQYF. The CDR3 DNA follows: TGTGCCAGCAGCTGGACTAGCGGTAACTACGAGCAGTACTTC.

The chain employs TRBV3-1 and TRBJ1-1; weak D call: TRBD1 (6 bases). The length of the CDR3 is 13 residues. In germline, CDR1 is LGHDT, CDR2 YNNKEL (reference sequence). V was clipped by 4 bases and J by 7 bases, with 13 bases between them. CDR3 sequence reads: CASSLSQGIEAFF. DNA of the CDR3: TGTGCCAGCAGCCTTTCACAGGGAATTGAAGCTTTCTTT.